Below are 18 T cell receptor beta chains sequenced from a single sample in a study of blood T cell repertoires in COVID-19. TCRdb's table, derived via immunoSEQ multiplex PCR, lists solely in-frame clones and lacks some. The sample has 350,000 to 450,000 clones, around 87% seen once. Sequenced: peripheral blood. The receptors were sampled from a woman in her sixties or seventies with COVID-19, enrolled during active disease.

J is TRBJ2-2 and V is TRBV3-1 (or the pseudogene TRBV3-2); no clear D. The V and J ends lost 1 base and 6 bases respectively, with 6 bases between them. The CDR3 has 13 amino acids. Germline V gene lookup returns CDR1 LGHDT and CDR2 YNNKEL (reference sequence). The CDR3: CASSQVSAGELFF. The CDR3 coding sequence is TGTGCCAGCAGCCAAGTCTCGGCCGGGGAGCTGTTTTTT.

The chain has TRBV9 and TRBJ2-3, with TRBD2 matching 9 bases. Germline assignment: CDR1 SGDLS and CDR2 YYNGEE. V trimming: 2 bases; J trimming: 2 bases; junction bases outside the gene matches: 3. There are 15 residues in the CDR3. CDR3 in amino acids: CASSVTSGYTDTQYF. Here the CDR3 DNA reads TGTGCCAGCAGCGTCACTAGCGGGTACACAGATACGCAGTATTTT.

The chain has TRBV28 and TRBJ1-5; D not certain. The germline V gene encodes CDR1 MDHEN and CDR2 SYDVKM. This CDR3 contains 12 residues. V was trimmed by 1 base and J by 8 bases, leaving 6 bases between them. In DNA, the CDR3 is TGTGCCAGCAGTTTATTCCGGGAGCCCCAGCATTTT. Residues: CASSLFREPQHF.

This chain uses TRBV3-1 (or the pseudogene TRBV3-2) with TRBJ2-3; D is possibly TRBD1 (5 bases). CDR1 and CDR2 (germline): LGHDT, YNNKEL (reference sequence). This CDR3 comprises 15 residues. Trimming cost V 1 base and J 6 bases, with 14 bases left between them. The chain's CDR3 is CASSQGTLRADTQYF. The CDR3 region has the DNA TGTGCCAGCAGCCAAGGGACACTAAGGGCGGATACGCAGTATTTT.

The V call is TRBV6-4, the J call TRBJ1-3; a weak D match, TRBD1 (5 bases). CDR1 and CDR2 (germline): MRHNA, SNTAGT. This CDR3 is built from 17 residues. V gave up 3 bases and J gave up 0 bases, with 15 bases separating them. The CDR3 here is CASSEFNRSDSGNTIYF. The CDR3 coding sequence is TGTGCCAGCAGTGAATTCAACAGGTCCGACTCTGGAAACACCATATATTTT.

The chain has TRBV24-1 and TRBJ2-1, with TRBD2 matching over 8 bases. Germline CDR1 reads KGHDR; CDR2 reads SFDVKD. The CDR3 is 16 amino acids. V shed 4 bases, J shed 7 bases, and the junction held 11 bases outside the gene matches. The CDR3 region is CATSELPRGGLNEQFF. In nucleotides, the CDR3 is TGTGCCACCAGTGAACTCCCCCGGGGGGGCCTAAATGAGCAGTTCTTC.

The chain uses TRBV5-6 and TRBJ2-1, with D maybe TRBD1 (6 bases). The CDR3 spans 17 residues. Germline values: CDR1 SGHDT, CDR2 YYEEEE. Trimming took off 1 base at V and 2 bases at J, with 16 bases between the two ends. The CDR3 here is CASSLLMVGAAYNEQFF. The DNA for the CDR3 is TGTGCCAGCAGCTTGTTGATGGTGGGGGCGGCCTACAATGAGCAGTTCTTC.

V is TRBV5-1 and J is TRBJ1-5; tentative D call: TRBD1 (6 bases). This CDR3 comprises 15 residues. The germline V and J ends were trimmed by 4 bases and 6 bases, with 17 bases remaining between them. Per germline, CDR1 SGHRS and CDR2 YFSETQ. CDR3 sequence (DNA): TGCGCCAGCAGCCCTACTACAGGGATCACTCAGCCCCAGCATTTT. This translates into CASSPTTGITQPQHF.

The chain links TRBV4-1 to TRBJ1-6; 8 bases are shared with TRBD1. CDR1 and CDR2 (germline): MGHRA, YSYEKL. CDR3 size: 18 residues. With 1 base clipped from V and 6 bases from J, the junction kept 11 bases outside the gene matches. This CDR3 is CASSQGRTGGVTNSPLHF. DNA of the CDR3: TGCGCCAGCAGCCAAGGTCGAACAGGGGGTGTCACTAATTCACCCCTCCACTTT.

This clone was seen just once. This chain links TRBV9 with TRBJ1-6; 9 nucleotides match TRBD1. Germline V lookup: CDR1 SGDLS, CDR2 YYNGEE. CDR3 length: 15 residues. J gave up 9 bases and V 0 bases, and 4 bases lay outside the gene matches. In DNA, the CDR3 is TGTGCCAGCAGCGTAGTTGGGACAGGGACTTCACCCCTCCACTTT. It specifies CASSVVGTGTSPLHF.

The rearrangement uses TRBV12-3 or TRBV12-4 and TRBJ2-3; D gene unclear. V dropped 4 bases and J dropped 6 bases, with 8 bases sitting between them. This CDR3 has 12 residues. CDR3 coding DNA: TGTGCCAGCAGTTCCTACGGGGATACGCAGTATTTT. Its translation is CASSSYGDTQYF.

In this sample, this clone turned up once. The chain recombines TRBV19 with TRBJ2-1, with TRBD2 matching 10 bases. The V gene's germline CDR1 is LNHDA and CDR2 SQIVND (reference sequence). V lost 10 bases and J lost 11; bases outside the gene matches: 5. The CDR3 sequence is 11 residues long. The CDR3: CATASGGKQFF. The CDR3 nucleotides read TGTGCCACCGCTAGCGGGGGAAAGCAGTTCTTC.

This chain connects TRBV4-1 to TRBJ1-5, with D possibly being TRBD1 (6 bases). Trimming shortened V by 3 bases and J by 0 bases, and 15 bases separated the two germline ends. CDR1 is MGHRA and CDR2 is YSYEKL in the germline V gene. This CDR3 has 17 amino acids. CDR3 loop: CASSQTSGTPSNQPQHF. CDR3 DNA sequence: TGCGCCAGCAGCCAGACTTCCGGGACACCTAGCAATCAGCCCCAGCATTTT.

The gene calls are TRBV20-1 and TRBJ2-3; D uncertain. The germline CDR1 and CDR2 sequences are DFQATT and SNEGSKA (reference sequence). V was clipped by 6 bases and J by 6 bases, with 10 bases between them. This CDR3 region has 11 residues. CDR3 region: CSAALSDTQYF. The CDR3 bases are TGCAGTGCGGCCTTGTCGGATACGCAGTATTTT.

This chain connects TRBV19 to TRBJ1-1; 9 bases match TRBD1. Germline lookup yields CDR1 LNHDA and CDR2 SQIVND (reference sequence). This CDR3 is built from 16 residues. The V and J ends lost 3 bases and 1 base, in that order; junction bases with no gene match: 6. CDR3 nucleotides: TGTGCCAGTAGTATGAGACCGGGACAGGGGAACACTGAAGCTTTCTTT. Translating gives CASSMRPGQGNTEAFF.

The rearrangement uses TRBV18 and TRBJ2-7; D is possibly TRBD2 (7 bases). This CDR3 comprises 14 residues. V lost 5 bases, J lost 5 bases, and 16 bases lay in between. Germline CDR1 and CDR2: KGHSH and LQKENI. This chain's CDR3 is CASSDETGGHEQYF. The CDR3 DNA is TGTGCCAGCTCAGACGAGACGGGGGGCCACGAGCAGTACTTC.

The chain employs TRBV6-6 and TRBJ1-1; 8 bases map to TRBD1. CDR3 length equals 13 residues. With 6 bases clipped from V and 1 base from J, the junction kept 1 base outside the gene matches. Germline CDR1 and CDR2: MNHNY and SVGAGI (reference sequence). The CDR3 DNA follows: TGTGCCAGCAGGGACAGGGAGAACACTGAAGCTTTCTTT. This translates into CASRDRENTEAFF.

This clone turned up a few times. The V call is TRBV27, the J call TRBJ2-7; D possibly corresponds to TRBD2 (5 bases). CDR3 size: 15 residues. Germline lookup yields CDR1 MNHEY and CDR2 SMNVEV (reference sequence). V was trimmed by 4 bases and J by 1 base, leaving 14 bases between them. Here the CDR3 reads CASSSGVWGSYEQYF. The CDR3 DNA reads TGTGCCAGCAGTTCCGGGGTCTGGGGTTCCTACGAGCAGTACTTC.